This T cell receptor (beta chain) originates from a study of shared clonotypes between healthy human individuals. Study context: Sampling drew on donors who were a couple of women and a few men aged 18 to 49.

The V gene's germline CDR1 is SGHTA and CDR2 FQGNSA. With 1 base removed from V and 3 bases from J, the gap between germline ends came to 6 bases. This CDR3 spans 13 amino acids. Overall study results and limits: Across subsets, estimated richness was generally greater for naive than for memory populations. A reduction in generation probabilities was seen for non-shared clonotypes relative to those shared by all four donors. A handful of donors had about 5% of their naive CD4 clonotypes in common.

The data were produced by immunoSEQ multiplex PCR, yet TCRdb's version contains in-frame clones alone and is incomplete. The sample yields about 110,000 clones, 68% seen once. On this clone: Its target is not known.

This TCR was sampled from a woman aged 30 to 39 in good health. The sequenced sample consisted of memory CD8+ T cells sorted from blood. The subset: CD45RO+ cells pooled with CCR7-negative TemRA cells. This rearrangement joins TRBV7-2 to TRBJ2-5, with D unclear. This chain's CDR3 is CASSLVQKETQYF. The CDR3 nucleotides read TGTGCCAGCAGCTTAGTACAAAAAGAGACCCAGTACTTC.